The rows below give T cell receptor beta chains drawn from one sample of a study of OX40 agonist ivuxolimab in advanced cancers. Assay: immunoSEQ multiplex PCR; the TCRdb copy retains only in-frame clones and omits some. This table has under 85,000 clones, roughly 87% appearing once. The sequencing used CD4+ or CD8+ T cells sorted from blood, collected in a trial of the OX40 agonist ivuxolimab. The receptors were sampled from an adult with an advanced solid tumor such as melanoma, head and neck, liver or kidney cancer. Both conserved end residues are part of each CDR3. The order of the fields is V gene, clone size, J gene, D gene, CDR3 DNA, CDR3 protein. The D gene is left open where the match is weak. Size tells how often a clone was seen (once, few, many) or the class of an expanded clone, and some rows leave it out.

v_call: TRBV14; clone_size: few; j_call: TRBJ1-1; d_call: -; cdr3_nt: TGTGCCAGCAGCCAAGGACGAACGGCCATGAACACTGAAGCTTTCTTT; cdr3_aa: CASSQGRTAMNTEAFF
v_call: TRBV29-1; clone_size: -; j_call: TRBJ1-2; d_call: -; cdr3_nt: TGCAGCGTTGAAGATGGAGTTCTGAGACAGAGTTATGGCTACACCTTC; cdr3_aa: CSVEDGVLRQSYGYTF
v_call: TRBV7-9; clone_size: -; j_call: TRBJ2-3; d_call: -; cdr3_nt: TGTGCCAGCAGCTTCTGGGTAAATACGCAGTATTTT; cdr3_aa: CASSFWVNTQYF
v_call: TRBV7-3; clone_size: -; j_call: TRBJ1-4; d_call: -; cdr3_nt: TGTGCCAGCAGCTTAGCCTCTCAACAGGCAGATAATGAAAAACTGTTTTTT; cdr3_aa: CASSLASQQADNEKLFF
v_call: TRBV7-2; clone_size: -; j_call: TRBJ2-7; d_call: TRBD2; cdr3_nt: TGTGCCAGCAGCTACGCGGGGGGGCCGGGCGAGCAGTACTTC; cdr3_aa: CASSYAGGPGEQYF
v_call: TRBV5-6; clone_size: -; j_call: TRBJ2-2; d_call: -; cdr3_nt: TGTGCCAGCAGCTTGGGAGAGAATCCCGGGGAGCTGTTTTTT; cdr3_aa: CASSLGENPGELFF
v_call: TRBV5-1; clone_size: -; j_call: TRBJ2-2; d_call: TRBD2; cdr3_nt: TGCGCCAGCAGCGCCCTTCCCCCTAGCGGGGGGGGAACCGGGGAGCTGTTTTTT; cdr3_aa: CASSALPPSGGGTGELFF
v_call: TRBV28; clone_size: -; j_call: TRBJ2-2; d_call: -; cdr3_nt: TGTGCCAGCAGGAGGGTGGACACCGGGGAGCTGTTTTTT; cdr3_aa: CASRRVDTGELFF
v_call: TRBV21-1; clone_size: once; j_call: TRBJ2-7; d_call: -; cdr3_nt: TGTGCCAGCAGCAAAGGGCGTGGCAGACCCTCGATCAACGAGCAGTACTTC; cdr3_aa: CASSKGRGRPSINEQYF
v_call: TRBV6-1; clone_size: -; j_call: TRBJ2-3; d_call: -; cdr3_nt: TGTGCCAGCGGGGCTCATGCAGATACGCAGTATTTT; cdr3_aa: CASGAHADTQYF
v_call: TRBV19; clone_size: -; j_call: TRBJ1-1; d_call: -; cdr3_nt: TGTGCCAGTCTTGGACGGGAGAACACTGAAGCTTTCTTT; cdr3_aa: CASLGRENTEAFF
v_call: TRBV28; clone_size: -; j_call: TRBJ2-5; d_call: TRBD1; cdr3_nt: TGTGCCAGCGGGGACAGTTCCCAAGAGACCCAGTACTTC; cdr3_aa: CASGDSSQETQYF
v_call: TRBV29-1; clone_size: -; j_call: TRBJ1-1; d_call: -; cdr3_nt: TGCAGCCTCAGACAGAACACTGAAGCTTTCTTT; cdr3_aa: CSLRQNTEAFF
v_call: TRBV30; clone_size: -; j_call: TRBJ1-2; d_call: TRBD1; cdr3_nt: TGTGTTACAAACGGACAGGGTAACTATGGCTACACCTTC; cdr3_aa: CVTNGQGNYGYTF
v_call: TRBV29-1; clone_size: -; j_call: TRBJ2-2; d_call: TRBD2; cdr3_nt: TGCAGCGCCCGGGGGGGTCGAACCGGGGAGCTGTTTTTT; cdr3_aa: CSARGGRTGELFF
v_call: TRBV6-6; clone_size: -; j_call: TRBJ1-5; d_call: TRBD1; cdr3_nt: TGTGCCAGCACTACTGGGACAGGTAATCAGCCCCAGCATTTT; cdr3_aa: CASTTGTGNQPQHF
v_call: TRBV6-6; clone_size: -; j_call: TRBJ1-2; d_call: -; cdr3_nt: TGTGCCAGCAGTTCGACAGGCGAATTCTATGGCTACACCTTC; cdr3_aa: CASSSTGEFYGYTF
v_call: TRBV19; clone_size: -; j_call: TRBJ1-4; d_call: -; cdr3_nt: TGTGCCAGTAGTCCGAGCCAGATGACCGAATATGAAAAACTGTTTTTT; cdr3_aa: CASSPSQMTEYEKLFF
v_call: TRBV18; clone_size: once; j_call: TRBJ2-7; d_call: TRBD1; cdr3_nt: TGTGCCAGCTCACCATATACGGGACAGGGTTCCTACGAGCAGTACTTC; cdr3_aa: CASSPYTGQGSYEQYF
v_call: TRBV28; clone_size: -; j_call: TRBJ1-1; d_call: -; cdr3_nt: TGTGCCAGCAGTGAGACCTTGGGGAACACTGAAGCTTTCTTT; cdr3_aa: CASSETLGNTEAFF
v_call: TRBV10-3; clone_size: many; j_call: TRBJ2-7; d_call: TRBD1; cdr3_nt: TGTGCCATCAGTGAAAAGGGACAGGGCTACGAGCAGTACTTC; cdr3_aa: CAISEKGQGYEQYF
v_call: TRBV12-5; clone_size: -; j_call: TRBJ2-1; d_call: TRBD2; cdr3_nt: TGTGCTAGTGGTAAGACTAGCGGGGTCATTTACAATGAGCAGTTCTTC; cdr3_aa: CASGKTSGVIYNEQFF
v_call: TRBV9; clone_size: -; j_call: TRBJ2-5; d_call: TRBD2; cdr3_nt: TGTGCCAGCAGCGCGGTGGGGACTAGCAGTGAAGAGACCCAGTACTTC; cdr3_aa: CASSAVGTSSEETQYF
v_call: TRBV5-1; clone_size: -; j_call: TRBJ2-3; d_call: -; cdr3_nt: TGCGCCAGCAGCTTGTATGCGGATACGCAGTATTTT; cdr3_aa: CASSLYADTQYF